This T cell receptor beta chain was observed in a study of blood T cell repertoires in COVID-19 (dated by TCRdb to 2020 to 2021). Regarding the research as a whole: Collaborator samples came from the United States, Italy and Spain and covered acute and convalescent phases of COVID-19. The repertoires were released in a freely available public database intended as a resource for research on the immune response to SARS-CoV-2. Sample metadata almost always included a de-identified subject ID, COVID-19 status, age in years and sex. The samples were drawn from the first 160 participants of the ongoing ImmuneRACE study and from 1,200 or so subjects provided by 6 global collaborators. Where available, HLA class I and class II types were taken from metadata supplied by the sample provider and were not determined by assay-based typing. The prospective study material was composed of cDNA or gDNA derived from T cells, B-cell-depleted T cells, or PBMCs. The dataset comprised deeply sampled blood TCRbeta repertoires from subjects exposed to, actively infected with, or recovered from COVID-19. Results the study describes overall, beyond this receptor: Clinical and demographic metadata were provided uncurated, with the amount varying by source and participant.

Collaborating institutions collected whole blood in K2EDTA tubes following their own protocols. For TCRbeta analysis, collaborator samples were shipped as frozen whole blood, as isolated PBMCs, or as DNA extracted from either sample type. CDR1 is given as LGHNA and CDR2 as YNFKEQ, both from the germline V gene. The CDR3, cysteine through phenylalanine, is 18 amino acids long. CDR3 DNA only is kept here, 54 bases in frame from base 1. Compared with germline, V lacks 0 bases and J lacks 3 bases; bases without a gene match: 8. The immunoSEQ Assay, a bias-controlled multiplex PCR, was used to amplify TCRbeta CDR3 regions from genomic DNA. The original pipeline was this. Nucleated cell counts per sample were estimated from amplification of reference gene primers within the assay. Sequence reads were collapsed and filtered to measure the absolute abundance of every unique TCRbeta CDR3 rearrangement. For each sample, productive Simpson clonality was calculated as the square root of Simpson's diversity index over productive rearrangements. TCRdb carries this immuneACCESS record with in-frame sequences only. Its versions omit some clonotypes, under half of them owing to an unresolved V gene in the studies checked, with the rest unexplained. V, J and clone size derive from that table, while D and trimming were established from the DNA sequence. For this sample the table gives roughly 100,000 clones, of which roughly 90% were detected only once. The ten largest account for about 1.7% of the sample.

With respect to this clone: Which antigen it targets is not known. It has no much larger one-base neighbor in the sample; base qualities were not kept.

Sequences were obtained from peripheral blood. Recombination connected TRBV4-2 to TRBJ2-2; the junction holds 9 bases that match TRBD2. This sequence originates from an elderly man with acute or convalescent COVID-19. The DNA sequence is TGTGCCAGCAGCCAAGATTTAGGGCGGGAGGGGTACACCGGGGAGCTGTTTTTT. This translates into CASSQDLGREGYTGELFF.